This T cell receptor beta chain appears in the sequencing data of a study of regulatory T cells in long-lasting Graves disease. V trimming: 6 bases; J trimming: 1 base; junction bases outside the gene matches: 12. The CDR3 contains 17 residues. Time point specified: newly diagnosed GD, antithyroid drugs for less than 3 months. With RNA extracted from PBMCs as input, the TCR library was made. Patients came through an endocrinology department, and that department was in Xi'an, China. TCR beta libraries were built with iRepertoire HTBI primers and Arm-PCR of CDR3 regions. From the multiplex PCR reads, TCRdb called clonotypes with MiXCR, one entry per CDR3 protein. The sample gives 500,000 or so distinct CDR3 sequences, 12% to 15% of which show up once; about a sixth is in the top ten. This clonotype was seen ten or more times. These data were likewise used in another study, on T cells in Graves' hyperthyroidism and ophthalmopathy. This second study notes: It was considered stable Graves' hyperthyroidism when ophthalmopathy did not progress within 18 months. Ophthalmopathy was model-predicted a median around 6.1 months pre-onset.

The clonotype was recovered from a woman aged 45-65 years with Graves disease. The chain couples TRBV12-3 or TRBV12-4 to TRBJ1-2, with 9 nucleotides matching TRBD1. The source material was peripheral blood mononuclear cells (PBMCs), sampled at new diagnosis, from a patient treated with antithyroid drugs. CDR3: CASSPSGQGLDNYGYTF. CDR3 nucleotides: TGTGCCAGCAGCCCCTCGGGACAGGGCTTGGATAACTATGGCTACACCTTC.